Listed here is a single TCR beta chain. The antigen is undetermined. Clones were read by immunoSEQ multiplex PCR, and TCRdb kept only the in-frame ones, dropping some. The sample shows over 55,000 clones, 84% of them seen only once. This specimen belongs to a study of OX40 agonist ivuxolimab in advanced cancers. Overall study context: Cohort: approximately 79% men, mean age roughly 60, aged roughly 23 to 79. Study-wide results and limits: Fewer expanded clones were found on average in CD4+ than in CD8+ T cells.

V shed 5 bases, J shed 7 bases, and the junction held 12 bases outside the gene matches. The germline V gene has CDR1 LNHNV and CDR2 YYDKDF (reference sequence). This CDR3 comprises 16 residues. The rearrangement links TRBV15 to TRBJ1-4; 8 positions agree with TRBD1. The receptor was isolated from an adult with an advanced solid tumor such as melanoma, head and neck, liver or kidney cancer. The sample here was CD4+ or CD8+ T cells sorted from blood, taken in a trial of the OX40 agonist ivuxolimab. The CDR3 DNA follows: TGTGCCACCAGCCCAGGGGCAGGGGGCGTGGGTGAAAAACTGTTTTTT. Translation: CATSPGAGGVGEKLFF.